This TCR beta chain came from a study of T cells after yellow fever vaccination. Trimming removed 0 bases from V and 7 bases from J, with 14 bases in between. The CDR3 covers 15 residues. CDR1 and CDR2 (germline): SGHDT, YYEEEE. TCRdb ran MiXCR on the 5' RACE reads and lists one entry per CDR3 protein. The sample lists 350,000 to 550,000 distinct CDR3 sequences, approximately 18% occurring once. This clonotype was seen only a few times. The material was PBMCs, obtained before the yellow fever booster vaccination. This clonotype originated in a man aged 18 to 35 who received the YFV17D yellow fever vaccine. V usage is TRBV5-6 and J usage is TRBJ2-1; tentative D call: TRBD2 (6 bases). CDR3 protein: CASSLVLSGENEQFF. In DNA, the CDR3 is TGTGCCAGCAGCTTGGTTCTCTCGGGGGAGAATGAGCAGTTCTTC.